The entry that follows covers one TCR beta chain sequence. Other DNA sequences in the same sample also yield this CDR3. This sample stems from a study of blood T cell repertoires in COVID-19. The overall study: The United States, Italy and Spain supplied acute and convalescent COVID-19 samples. Sources were T cells, B-cell-depleted T cells, or PBMCs; the material itself was cDNA or gDNA.

Original processing methods: The authors estimated nucleated cell counts from reference gene primer amplification. Sequencing used immunoSEQ multiplex PCR; TCRdb keeps in-frame clones, though not all of them. V and J calls and clone size are copied from that table; D and trimming were computed from the DNA. Here the sample spans approximately 130,000 clones, around three quarters being singletons. The CDR3 runs 13 residues. V was cut by 3 bases and J by 1 base, with 6 bases left in between. Germline CDR1 and CDR2: KGHSH and LQKENI. The receptor's source is a human donor in a cohort sampled during active COVID-19. Source material: peripheral blood. The chain combines TRBV18 with TRBJ1-1, with D hard to call. CDR3 nucleotides: TGTGCCAGCTCACCGAGAGGGAACACTGAAGCTTTCTTT. Amino acid sequence: CASSPRGNTEAFF.